These T cell receptor beta chains were read from a single sample in a study of T cell responses to AZD1222 COVID-19 vaccine. TCRdb's copy holds only in-frame clones and misses some; the assay was immunoSEQ multiplex PCR. The repertoire holds 100,000 or so clones, with approximately 88% as singletons. The sequenced sample was peripheral blood, obtained on day 0 of AZD1222 vaccination. The receptors originated from an adult in good health. Both conserved end residues are trimmed from each CDR3.

cdr3_aa	v_call
AISELYEQY	TRBV10-3
ASSHAGTGWEKLF	TRBV4-1
ASTPTGDLGQPQH	TRBV6-5
ASSLARWTEAF	TRBV27
ASSLRTSGVSYEQY	TRBV5-8
SGTDRDEAF	TRBV29-1
ASSEGTGGDEQF	TRBV6-1
ASSGQGGEQY	TRBV5-6
ATFSGEGETQY	TRBV10-3
ASSPGSLGYT	TRBV12-3/TRBV12-4
ASGFGMNTEAF	TRBV12-5
ASSLAFPRRYTGELF	TRBV7-8
ASSLVGTGLGYT	TRBV7-9
ASSLTRLETQY	TRBV7-9
ASSQVNGGRSEKLF	TRBV14
ASSARRDSEY	TRBV7-2
ASISRSLSSYEQY	TRBV6-5
ASRPQGGGEKLF	TRBV6-5
ASSAAGINDEQY	TRBV11-3
ASSRIQDRGNSPLH	TRBV2
ASNIAEQETQY	TRBV5-1
ASGGFSNQPQH	TRBV7-8
ASSARGTIMNTEAF	TRBV19
ASSYRVSTRF	TRBV6-2/TRBV6-3
ASSLGRAVEQY	TRBV7-2
ASSKAGGLKNNEQF	TRBV7-2
ASNPGPGNTIY	TRBV19
ASSLMGDTQY	TRBV7-9
AWSGRGNQPQH	TRBV30
AIRGSLAGFQETQY	TRBV10-3
ASSLGTVGF	TRBV12-3/TRBV12-4
ASSLSLGGEF	TRBV5-1